This is a list of T cell receptor beta chains from one sample in a study of blood T cells in healthy people across ages. TCRdb ran MiXCR on the 5' RACE reads and lists one entry per CDR3 protein. This sample yields 730,000 or so distinct CDR3 sequences, of which 43% are seen a single time; 20% to 25% belongs to the top ten. Sequencing input: blood. Receptors originate from a woman aged 55-70 years in good health. The CDR3 runs from the conserved cysteine through the conserved F or W. A D gene is named only where the DNA matches it firmly. Expanded clones get a size class; other rows say once, few or many, or leave the size out.

clone size	V gene	D gene	J gene	CDR3 protein	CDR3 DNA
NA	TRBV7-9	TRBD2	TRBJ2-1	CAINGGYEQFF	TGTGCCATCAACGGGGGGTATGAGCAGTTCTTC
once	TRBV5-5	NA	TRBJ1-3	CASSLAPRISSGNTIYF	TGTGCCAGCAGCTTGGCCCCAAGGATCAGCTCTGGAAACACCATATATTTT
NA	TRBV14	NA	TRBJ1-2	CASSQDGRVGYTF	TGTGCCAGCAGCCAAGATGGGAGGGTTGGCTACACCTTC
NA	TRBV10-3	NA	TRBJ1-4	CAISESTGREKLFF	TGTGCCATCAGTGAGTCTACGGGGAGGGAAAAACTGTTTTTT
few	TRBV5-1	NA	TRBJ2-1	CASSLGTTSAQEQFF	TGCGCCAGCAGCTTGGGGACGACTAGTGCGCAGGAGCAGTTCTTC
many	TRBV25-1	TRBD1	TRBJ1-2	CASSETGANYGYTF	TGTGCCAGCAGTGAAACAGGGGCTAACTATGGCTACACCTTC
NA	TRBV4-1	TRBD2	TRBJ2-7	CASSQEILAGSYEQYF	TGCGCCAGCAGCCAAGAGATCCTAGCGGGTTCCTACGAGCAGTACTTC
few	TRBV3-1	NA	TRBJ1-2	CASSRDSHGYTF	TGTGCCAGCAGCCGAGACAGTCATGGCTACACCTTC
NA	TRBV12-3/TRBV12-4	NA	TRBJ2-1	CASSPWTDRGNNEQFF	TGTGCCAGCAGCCCCTGGACTGATCGTGGAAACAATGAGCAGTTCTTC
NA	TRBV6-2/TRBV6-3	NA	TRBJ2-3	CASNTRNTDTQYF	TGTGCCAGCAACACGAGGAACACAGATACGCAGTATTTT
few	TRBV5-4	NA	TRBJ2-5	CASSLAGSGADQTQYF	TGTGCCAGCAGCTTGGCCGGTTCGGGAGCGGACCAGACCCAGTACTTC
few	TRBV5-1	TRBD2	TRBJ2-1	CASSQGLAGVNEQFF	TGCGCCAGCAGTCAGGGACTAGCGGGAGTTAATGAGCAGTTCTTC
NA	TRBV12-3/TRBV12-4	TRBD1	TRBJ2-1	CASRLRDRGLDELFF	TGTGCCAGCAGGCTCCGGGACAGGGGGTTAGATGAGCTGTTCTTC
few	TRBV9	NA	TRBJ2-3	CASSVVWGNTDTQYF	TGTGCCAGCAGCGTAGTCTGGGGAAACACAGATACGCAGTATTTT
NA	TRBV29-1	NA	TRBJ2-3	CSVDGVAGENTDTQYF	TGCAGCGTTGATGGGGTGGCAGGGGAGAATACAGATACGCAGTATTTT
NA	TRBV24-1	NA	TRBJ2-5	CATSDVFGGRETQYF	TGTGCCACCAGTGATGTGTTTGGGGGGAGAGAGACCCAGTACTTC
many	TRBV3-1	TRBD2	TRBJ2-7	CASSPRGEGEQYF	TGTGCCAGCAGCCCACGGGGGGAAGGCGAGCAGTACTTC
NA	TRBV6-6	TRBD1	TRBJ2-7	CASSYPDRGEYEQYF	TGTGCCAGCAGTTACCCGGACAGGGGAGAGTACGAGCAGTACTTC
NA	TRBV18	NA	TRBJ2-7	CASSYELAVSEQYF	TGTGCCAGCTCATACGAACTAGCAGTGTCCGAGCAGTACTTC
many	TRBV5-1	NA	TRBJ2-7	CASSFEVSYEQYF	TGCGCCAGCAGCTTTGAGGTATCCTACGAGCAGTACTTC
NA	TRBV7-9	TRBD2	TRBJ2-1	CASTEPAGGAGNEQFF	TGTGCCAGCACGGAACCGGCGGGGGGGGCGGGCAATGAGCAGTTCTTC
NA	TRBV24-1	TRBD2	TRBJ2-3	CATSDRGGAEDTQYF	TGTGCCACCAGTGACCGCGGGGGGGCCGAAGATACGCAGTATTTT
NA	TRBV20-1	NA	TRBJ2-7	CSAVGSSADLSYEQYF	TGCAGTGCCGTAGGGAGTAGCGCCGACTTGTCCTACGAGCAGTACTTC
NA	TRBV2	TRBD1	TRBJ1-1	CASSDSGQGSTEAFF	TGTGCCAGCAGCGATTCGGGACAGGGATCCACTGAAGCTTTCTTT
NA	TRBV5-5	NA	TRBJ2-5	CASSWGDFQETQYF	TGTGCCAGCAGCTGGGGGGACTTCCAAGAGACCCAGTACTTC
NA	TRBV2	NA	TRBJ2-3	CASLPGLDVGTQYF	TGTGCCAGCTTACCGGGACTCGATGTTGGTACGCAGTATTTT
NA	TRBV20-1	TRBD2	TRBJ2-5	CSAGLDIKETQYF	TGCAGTGCCGGACTAGATATAAAAGAGACCCAGTACTTC
few	TRBV28	TRBD1	TRBJ1-4	CASSPKFGQVNEKLFF	TGTGCCAGCAGCCCCAAGTTTGGACAGGTTAATGAAAAACTGTTTTTT
NA	TRBV10-3	NA	TRBJ1-1	CAISEPTNTEAFF	TGTGCCATCAGTGAGCCTACGAACACTGAAGCTTTCTTT
many	TRBV29-1	TRBD2	TRBJ2-5	CSSRLAGVETQYF	TGCAGCTCCCGACTAGCGGGGGTAGAGACCCAGTACTTC
NA	TRBV15	TRBD2	TRBJ2-3	CATSRDLRTSIDTQYF	TGTGCCACCAGCAGAGATCTCAGGACTAGTATAGATACGCAGTATTTT
NA	TRBV27	TRBD2	TRBJ2-7	CASSFKTSGIYEQYF	TGTGCCAGCAGTTTCAAGACTAGCGGTATCTACGAGCAGTACTTC
few	TRBV4-3	NA	TRBJ1-4	CASSASRGREKLFF	TGCGCCAGCAGCGCATCTCGGGGGCGGGAAAAACTGTTTTTT
NA	TRBV12-3/TRBV12-4	NA	TRBJ1-4	CASRLGPYNEKLFF	TGTGCCAGCAGGCTGGGACCGTATAATGAAAAACTGTTTTTT
NA	TRBV29-1	TRBD2	TRBJ2-1	CSVLYSGGRTREQFF	TGCAGCGTTCTCTATAGCGGGGGGCGGACGCGTGAGCAGTTCTTC
NA	TRBV15	NA	TRBJ1-2	CATSRDSTDPYGYTF	TGTGCCACCAGCAGAGATAGTACCGATCCCTATGGCTACACCTTC
NA	TRBV20-1	TRBD2	TRBJ2-3	CSATRGGRLAGGPGTDTQYF	TGCAGTGCTACGAGGGGAGGAAGACTAGCGGGGGGGCCGGGCACAGATACGCAGTATTTT
few	TRBV5-1	NA	TRBJ1-3	CASSLGTAGNTIYF	TGCGCCAGCAGCTTGGGGACAGCGGGAAACACCATATATTTT
few	TRBV24-1	NA	TRBJ2-3	CATSHGKDSSTDTQYF	TGTGCCACCAGCCACGGCAAAGACAGTAGCACAGATACGCAGTATTTT
NA	TRBV10-3	NA	TRBJ1-2	CAISALRRDGYTF	TGTGCCATCAGTGCTTTACGTCGGGATGGCTACACCTTC
NA	TRBV3-1	NA	TRBJ2-1	CASSQVQSHNEQFF	TGTGCCAGCAGCCAAGTACAGAGCCACAATGAGCAGTTCTTC
NA	TRBV5-1	NA	TRBJ2-3	CASSNRDGIGSSTDTQYF	TGCGCCAGCAGCAACCGGGACGGCATAGGGTCTAGCACAGATACGCAGTATTTT
NA	TRBV11-2	TRBD1	TRBJ1-2	CASSPIRGDNYGYTF	TGTGCCAGCAGCCCCATCAGGGGGGATAACTATGGCTACACCTTC
NA	TRBV20-1	TRBD2	TRBJ2-1	CSAPSSGGYNEQFF	TGCAGTGCTCCCTCTAGCGGGGGTTACAATGAGCAGTTCTTC
NA	TRBV29-1	NA	TRBJ2-5	CSVEGGSRETQYF	TGCAGCGTTGAAGGGGGTTCCCGAGAGACCCAGTACTTC
few	TRBV7-3	NA	TRBJ1-2	CASSLRPGDGYTF	TGTGCCAGCAGCTTAAGGCCCGGGGACGGCTACACCTTC
NA	TRBV20-1	TRBD1	TRBJ2-5	CSARDIQDRGLGETQYF	TGCAGTGCTAGAGATATCCAAGACAGGGGCCTGGGGGAGACCCAGTACTTC
NA	TRBV21-1	NA	TRBJ1-2	CASSKDRYGYTF	TGTGCCAGCAGCAAAGACAGATATGGCTACACCTTC
NA	TRBV7-6	TRBD2	TRBJ2-1	CASSLIGEGSYNEQFF	TGTGCCAGCAGCTTAATCGGGGAGGGCTCCTACAATGAGCAGTTCTTC
few	TRBV10-3	NA	TRBJ2-3	CAISEGGTDTQYF	TGTGCCATCAGTGAAGGGGGGACAGATACGCAGTATTTT
NA	TRBV7-2	NA	TRBJ1-4	CASSPSPHNEKLFF	TGTGCCAGCAGCCCTAGTCCACATAATGAAAAACTGTTTTTT
NA	TRBV3-1	NA	TRBJ2-1	CASSQNAEQFF	TGTGCCAGCAGCCAAAACGCCGAGCAGTTCTTC
few	TRBV10-3	NA	TRBJ1-4	CAISGPDGHEKLFF	TGTGCCATCAGTGGGCCGGACGGACATGAAAAACTGTTTTTT
NA	TRBV9	NA	TRBJ2-6	CASLTAGANVLTF	TGTGCCAGCCTTACGGCCGGGGCCAACGTCCTGACTTTC
once	TRBV20-1	NA	TRBJ2-5	CSARPPGGFGETQYF	TGCAGTGCTAGACCCCCAGGGGGGTTCGGAGAGACCCAGTACTTC